Listed below are T cell receptor beta chains from one sample, sequenced in a study of Ad26.COV2.S vaccination and SARS-CoV-2 variants. Produced via immunoSEQ multiplex PCR; TCRdb's table is partial and in-frame only. The sample records 440,000 or so clones, approximately 90% being singletons. The source was peripheral blood, collected in a trial of Ad26.COV2.S vaccine versus placebo. The receptor set was obtained from a person between 18 and 60 years old who received the Ad26.COV2.S COVID-19 vaccine or a placebo. CDR3s include the opening cysteine and the closing phenylalanine or tryptophan. Each record gives: D gene, clone size, V gene, CDR3 protein. A D gene is named only where the DNA matches it firmly. Clone size is given for some rows only: seen once, a few or many times, or a class if the clone is expanded.

>TRBD2|few|TRBV7-2
CASSPGTSGYEQYF
>.|.|TRBV11-2
CASSLILKQNSPLHF
>.|once|TRBV28
CASTRGQVFYEQYF
>TRBD1|.|TRBV11-2
CASSLVPGGNNEQFF
>.|.|TRBV5-8
CASSLVGSSYEQYF
>.|.|TRBV14
CASSHQTGGLSYNEQFF
>.|.|TRBV5-1
CASSFSPGNTEAFF
>.|.|TRBV4-3
CASSQAQGYEQYF
>.|.|TRBV30
CAWSVWENTEAFF
>.|.|TRBV6-2/TRBV6-3
CASSSNSPHSNQPQHF
>.|few|TRBV19
CASSQPGYGYTF
>.|.|TRBV3-1/TRBV3-2
CASSPEALTDTQYF
>.|.|TRBV27
CASSQQGFTEAFF
>.|.|TRBV27
CASRPGPTGELFF
>TRBD2|.|TRBV19
CASSLRTSGGTDTQYF
>.|.|TRBV7-6
CASSSHPQGPYGYTF
>.|.|TRBV5-4
CASSSSAGASYNEQFF
>.|once|TRBV7-9
CASSLLGALAKNIQYF
>TRBD2|.|TRBV7-2
CASSPGGGADTQYF
>.|.|TRBV7-9
CASSLGRASNQPQHF
>TRBD2|.|TRBV2
CASSKRGGVGTGELFF
>TRBD2|.|TRBV30
CAWFKLAEYNEQFF
>.|.|TRBV7-9
CASIGYPPTYEQYF
>.|.|TRBV6-6
CASEVGVEQFF
>.|.|TRBV7-2
CASTSRDTQYF
>.|once|TRBV19
CASSMRGGYTF
>.|.|TRBV19
CASRPPGWGQPQHF
>.|.|TRBV6-6
CVSSYSVDRSNQPQHF
>TRBD1|.|TRBV27
CASRPSGGGETQYF
>.|.|TRBV18
CASSPRGQTTDTQYF
>TRBD2|.|TRBV10-2
CASASGPRQETQYF